This T cell receptor (beta chain) is drawn from a study of blood T cell repertoires in COVID-19. This CDR3 is 14 amino acids long. The germline V gene has CDR1 LGHDT and CDR2 YNNKEL (reference sequence). Trimming removed 5 bases at V and 5 bases at J, with 12 bases between. Clones were read by immunoSEQ multiplex PCR, and TCRdb kept only the in-frame ones, dropping some. The sample has around 100,000 clones, 80% to 85% seen once. Sequencing used peripheral blood. The V and J genes are TRBV3-1 (or the pseudogene TRBV3-2) and TRBJ1-4, with D tentatively TRBD1 (5 bases). The TCR was taken from a man in his 70s with active or convalescent COVID-19. CDR3 sequence: CASSKRGTNEKLFF. DNA of the CDR3: TGTGCCAGCAGCAAGCGGGGGACGAATGAAAAACTGTTTTTT.